These T cell receptor beta chains were read from a single sample in a study of identical twins. MiXCR, run by TCRdb on the 5' RACE reads, gives a single entry per CDR3 protein. The table records about 490,000 distinct CDR3 sequences, approximately 14% of them present only once. The sample was also reused in another study, on yellow fever vaccine responses in identical twins.

Sequencing was carried out using CD4+ T cells sorted from blood. The receptors come from a woman between 18 and 30 years old in good health. CDR3s include the opening cysteine and the closing phenylalanine or tryptophan. Each record gives: CDR3 protein, CDR3 DNA, D gene, J gene, clone size, V gene. D genes are given only for firm matches. Not all rows give a size; the values are once, few, many and, for expanded clones, a class.

CDR3aa: CASSLLPGIYEQYF; CDR3nt: TGTGCCAGCAGTTTACTCCCCGGGATTTACGAGCAGTACTTC; d_gene: NA; j_gene: TRBJ2-7; abundance: few; v_gene: TRBV27
CDR3aa: CSVIRDSRRWDTEAFF; CDR3nt: TGCAGCGTTATCCGGGACTCCCGGAGGTGGGACACTGAAGCTTTCTTT; d_gene: NA; j_gene: TRBJ1-1; abundance: few; v_gene: TRBV29-1
CDR3aa: CASSQDGSGRTDTQYF; CDR3nt: TGCGCCAGCAGCCAAGATGGCTCAGGGAGGACAGATACGCAGTATTTT; d_gene: NA; j_gene: TRBJ2-3; abundance: NA; v_gene: TRBV4-1
CDR3aa: CSVERLADSYNEQFF; CDR3nt: TGCAGCGTTGAGCGTCTAGCGGACTCCTACAATGAGCAGTTCTTC; d_gene: TRBD2; j_gene: TRBJ2-1; abundance: many; v_gene: TRBV29-1
CDR3aa: CASSGGDSMNTEAFF; CDR3nt: TGTGCCAGCAGCGGGGGGGACAGTATGAACACTGAAGCTTTCTTT; d_gene: TRBD1; j_gene: TRBJ1-1; abundance: NA; v_gene: TRBV9
CDR3aa: CCATPRRRSPNTDTQYF; CDR3nt: TGCTGTGCCACACCTAGAAGACGGAGTCCTAACACAGATACGCAGTATTTT; d_gene: NA; j_gene: TRBJ2-3; abundance: NA; v_gene: TRBV20-1
CDR3aa: CASSFGQGGLMNTEAFF; CDR3nt: TGTGCCAGCAGTTTTGGCCAGGGGGGCCTCATGAACACTGAAGCTTTCTTT; d_gene: TRBD1; j_gene: TRBJ1-1; abundance: NA; v_gene: TRBV27
CDR3aa: CASTPGSTDTQYF; CDR3nt: TGTGCCAGCACCCCGGGGTCAACAGATACGCAGTATTTT; d_gene: NA; j_gene: TRBJ2-3; abundance: few; v_gene: TRBV6-1
CDR3aa: CASSRMGQGNTGELFF; CDR3nt: TGCGCCAGCAGCCGAATGGGACAGGGGAACACCGGGGAGCTGTTTTTT; d_gene: TRBD1; j_gene: TRBJ2-2; abundance: few; v_gene: TRBV5-1
CDR3aa: CSVGQGSYNEQFF; CDR3nt: TGCAGCGTTGGACAGGGCTCCTACAATGAGCAGTTCTTC; d_gene: TRBD1; j_gene: TRBJ2-1; abundance: NA; v_gene: TRBV29-1
CDR3aa: CASSSFMADTGELFF; CDR3nt: TGTGCCAGCAGTTCGTTTATGGCGGACACCGGGGAGCTGTTTTTT; d_gene: NA; j_gene: TRBJ2-2; abundance: few; v_gene: TRBV27
CDR3aa: CASSRDRNGGYTF; CDR3nt: TGTGCCAGCAGCCGGGATCGGAACGGGGGCTACACCTTC; d_gene: NA; j_gene: TRBJ1-2; abundance: NA; v_gene: TRBV14
CDR3aa: CASSVTSVSSTDTQYF; CDR3nt: TGTGCCAGTAGTGTGACTAGTGTCTCTAGCACAGATACGCAGTATTTT; d_gene: NA; j_gene: TRBJ2-3; abundance: few; v_gene: TRBV19
CDR3aa: CASSLARGWGQGNYGYTF; CDR3nt: TGTGCCAGCAGCTTAGCCCGGGGTTGGGGACAGGGGAACTATGGCTACACCTTC; d_gene: TRBD1; j_gene: TRBJ1-2; abundance: few; v_gene: TRBV7-2
CDR3aa: CASYSSGPTDTQYF; CDR3nt: TGTGCCAGCTACTCTAGCGGACCCACAGATACGCAGTATTTT; d_gene: TRBD2; j_gene: TRBJ2-3; abundance: NA; v_gene: TRBV28
CDR3aa: CASSYGQDGYTF; CDR3nt: TGCGCCAGCAGCTACGGACAGGATGGCTACACCTTC; d_gene: TRBD1; j_gene: TRBJ1-2; abundance: few; v_gene: TRBV5-1
CDR3aa: CASSRIQGVEGYTF; CDR3nt: TGTGCCAGCAGCCGGATACAGGGGGTGGAGGGCTACACCTTC; d_gene: TRBD1; j_gene: TRBJ1-2; abundance: NA; v_gene: TRBV5-6
CDR3aa: CASKAGLEYTGELFF; CDR3nt: TGTGCCAGCAAAGCGGGACTAGAATACACCGGGGAGCTGTTTTTT; d_gene: TRBD2; j_gene: TRBJ2-2; abundance: NA; v_gene: TRBV12-3/TRBV12-4
CDR3aa: CASAYLLTVRVGEQFF; CDR3nt: TGCGCCAGCGCATACCTCCTCACAGTCCGGGTGGGAGAGCAGTTCTTC; d_gene: NA; j_gene: TRBJ2-1; abundance: NA; v_gene: TRBV5-1
CDR3aa: CASIGTQETQYF; CDR3nt: TGCGCCAGCATCGGGACCCAAGAGACCCAGTACTTC; d_gene: NA; j_gene: TRBJ2-5; abundance: few; v_gene: TRBV5-1
CDR3aa: CASSIRTSGEETQYF; CDR3nt: TGTGCCAGCAGCATCAGGACTAGCGGAGAAGAGACCCAGTACTTC; d_gene: NA; j_gene: TRBJ2-5; abundance: NA; v_gene: TRBV21-1
CDR3aa: CASSQDRDQETQYF; CDR3nt: TGCGCCAGCAGCCAAGATAGGGACCAAGAGACCCAGTACTTC; d_gene: NA; j_gene: TRBJ2-5; abundance: NA; v_gene: TRBV4-1
CDR3aa: CSASYGNLNNEQFF; CDR3nt: TGCAGTGCTAGTTACGGGAACCTCAACAATGAGCAGTTCTTC; d_gene: NA; j_gene: TRBJ2-1; abundance: few; v_gene: TRBV20-1
CDR3aa: CASSFALSGANVLTF; CDR3nt: TGTGCCAGCAGCTTCGCCTTGTCTGGGGCCAACGTCCTGACTTTC; d_gene: NA; j_gene: TRBJ2-6; abundance: many; v_gene: TRBV5-6
CDR3aa: CASREDLPRGTGELFF; CDR3nt: TGTGCCAGTAGGGAGGACTTGCCCCGGGGCACCGGGGAGCTGTTTTTT; d_gene: NA; j_gene: TRBJ2-2; abundance: NA; v_gene: TRBV19
CDR3aa: CASTLAGRRAVERGTDTQYF; CDR3nt: TGCGCCAGCACCCTGGCTGGCCGGCGGGCGGTCGAGCGGGGCACAGATACGCAGTATTTT; d_gene: NA; j_gene: TRBJ2-3; abundance: NA; v_gene: TRBV5-1
CDR3aa: CASRSDRGSNQPQHF; CDR3nt: TGTGCCAGCAGGTCCGACAGGGGAAGCAATCAGCCCCAGCATTTT; d_gene: TRBD1; j_gene: TRBJ1-5; abundance: NA; v_gene: TRBV12-3/TRBV12-4
CDR3aa: CASSQALYRGLAKNIQYF; CDR3nt: TGCGCCAGCAGCCAAGCCCTCTATCGGGGATTAGCCAAAAACATTCAGTACTTC; d_gene: NA; j_gene: TRBJ2-4; abundance: few; v_gene: TRBV4-1
CDR3aa: CASSRQDIYEQYF; CDR3nt: TGTGCCAGCAGCCGACAGGATATCTACGAGCAGTACTTC; d_gene: NA; j_gene: TRBJ2-7; abundance: few; v_gene: TRBV12-3/TRBV12-4
CDR3aa: CASKVGADNEQFF; CDR3nt: TGCGCCAGCAAGGTGGGGGCGGACAATGAGCAGTTCTTC; d_gene: NA; j_gene: TRBJ2-1; abundance: many; v_gene: TRBV5-1
CDR3aa: CSASPSGRANEQFF; CDR3nt: TGCAGTGCTAGCCCTAGCGGGAGGGCGAATGAGCAGTTCTTC; d_gene: TRBD2; j_gene: TRBJ2-1; abundance: few; v_gene: TRBV20-1
CDR3aa: CASSSQGASEAFF; CDR3nt: TGTGCCAGCAGTTCACAGGGGGCGAGTGAAGCTTTCTTT; d_gene: TRBD1; j_gene: TRBJ1-1; abundance: many; v_gene: TRBV6-5
CDR3aa: CASSPPWLSGGVAEQFF; CDR3nt: TGTGCCAGCAGTCCCCCATGGTTGAGCGGGGGGGTCGCTGAGCAGTTCTTC; d_gene: TRBD2; j_gene: TRBJ2-1; abundance: NA; v_gene: TRBV12-3/TRBV12-4
CDR3aa: CASSYTYPTGGWDTQYF; CDR3nt: TGTGCCAGCAGTTACACCTACCCGACAGGGGGCTGGGATACGCAGTATTTT; d_gene: TRBD1; j_gene: TRBJ2-3; abundance: few; v_gene: TRBV6-5
CDR3aa: CSVGGTTYNEQYF; CDR3nt: TGCAGCGTTGGGGGGACCACATACAACGAGCAGTACTTC; d_gene: NA; j_gene: TRBJ2-7; abundance: NA; v_gene: TRBV29-1
CDR3aa: CASSQDRVGGKYF; CDR3nt: TGTGCCAGCAGCCAAGATCGGGTCGGGGGGAAGTACTTC; d_gene: TRBD2; j_gene: TRBJ2-7; abundance: few; v_gene: TRBV14
CDR3aa: CASSFLSFYEQYF; CDR3nt: TGTGCCAGCAGCTTCCTTAGTTTTTACGAGCAGTACTTC; d_gene: NA; j_gene: TRBJ2-7; abundance: NA; v_gene: TRBV7-2
CDR3aa: CSATRLAGVVDTQYF; CDR3nt: TGCAGTGCTACTCGACTAGCGGGAGTGGTCGATACGCAGTATTTT; d_gene: TRBD2; j_gene: TRBJ2-3; abundance: NA; v_gene: TRBV20-1
CDR3aa: CASSQDWLAGVDTQYF; CDR3nt: TGTGCCAGCAGCCAAGACTGGCTAGCGGGGGTAGATACGCAGTATTTT; d_gene: TRBD2; j_gene: TRBJ2-3; abundance: few; v_gene: TRBV3-1
CDR3aa: CASSQASNTDTQYF; CDR3nt: TGTGCCAGCAGCCAAGCGAGTAACACAGATACGCAGTATTTT; d_gene: NA; j_gene: TRBJ2-3; abundance: NA; v_gene: TRBV3-1
CDR3aa: CASSLYVAGTYEQYF; CDR3nt: TGTGCCAGCAGCTTATATGTAGCGGGAACCTACGAGCAGTACTTC; d_gene: TRBD2; j_gene: TRBJ2-7; abundance: NA; v_gene: TRBV7-8
CDR3aa: CASSYRGRGLAGPYTGELFF; CDR3nt: TGTGCCAGCAGTTACAGGGGTCGGGGACTAGCGGGACCATACACCGGGGAGCTGTTTTTT; d_gene: TRBD2; j_gene: TRBJ2-2; abundance: NA; v_gene: TRBV6-2/TRBV6-3
CDR3aa: CASSFPGQKVGGYTF; CDR3nt: TGTGCCAGCAGCTTTCCTGGACAGAAGGTTGGTGGCTACACCTTC; d_gene: NA; j_gene: TRBJ1-2; abundance: NA; v_gene: TRBV7-2
CDR3aa: CAISESGGAYNEQFF; CDR3nt: TGTGCCATCAGTGAGTCCGGGGGCGCCTACAATGAGCAGTTCTTC; d_gene: NA; j_gene: TRBJ2-1; abundance: NA; v_gene: TRBV10-3
CDR3aa: CASSDRGLPSYNEQFF; CDR3nt: TGTGCCAGCAGTGACAGGGGACTCCCCTCCTACAATGAGCAGTTCTTC; d_gene: NA; j_gene: TRBJ2-1; abundance: NA; v_gene: TRBV2
CDR3aa: CASSQELGSPLHF; CDR3nt: TGTGCCAGCAGCCAAGAACTGGGTTCACCCCTCCACTTT; d_gene: NA; j_gene: TRBJ1-6; abundance: NA; v_gene: TRBV3-1
CDR3aa: CASSQDFLEIEAFF; CDR3nt: TGTGCCAGCAGCCAAGATTTCCTCGAGATTGAAGCTTTCTTT; d_gene: NA; j_gene: TRBJ1-1; abundance: NA; v_gene: TRBV4-2
CDR3aa: CASSLVRGYSGNTIYF; CDR3nt: TGTGCCAGCAGCCTAGTAAGGGGTTACTCTGGAAACACCATATATTTT; d_gene: NA; j_gene: TRBJ1-3; abundance: few; v_gene: TRBV12-3/TRBV12-4
CDR3aa: CSVVLREGNEQFF; CDR3nt: TGCAGCGTTGTCTTGCGGGAGGGCAATGAGCAGTTCTTC; d_gene: TRBD2; j_gene: TRBJ2-1; abundance: NA; v_gene: TRBV29-1
CDR3aa: CATSESGRAFNEQFF; CDR3nt: TGTGCCACCAGTGAGAGCGGGAGGGCCTTCAATGAGCAGTTCTTC; d_gene: TRBD2; j_gene: TRBJ2-1; abundance: few; v_gene: TRBV24-1